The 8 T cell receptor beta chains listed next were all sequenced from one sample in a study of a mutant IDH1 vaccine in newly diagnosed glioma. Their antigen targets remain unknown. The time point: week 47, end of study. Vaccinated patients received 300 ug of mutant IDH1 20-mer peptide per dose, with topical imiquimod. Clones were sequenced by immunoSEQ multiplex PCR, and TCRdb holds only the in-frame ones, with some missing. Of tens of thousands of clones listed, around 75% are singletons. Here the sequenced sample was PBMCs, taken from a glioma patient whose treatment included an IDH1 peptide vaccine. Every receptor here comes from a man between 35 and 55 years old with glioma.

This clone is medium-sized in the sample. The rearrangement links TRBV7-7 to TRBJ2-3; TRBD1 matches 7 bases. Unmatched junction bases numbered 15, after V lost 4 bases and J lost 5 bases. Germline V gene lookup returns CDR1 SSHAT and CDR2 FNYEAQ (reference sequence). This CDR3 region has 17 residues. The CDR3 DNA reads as TGTGCCAGCAGCTCGAACCCCGACAGGGCCTACCGAGATACGCAGTATTTT. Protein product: CASSSNPDRAYRDTQYF. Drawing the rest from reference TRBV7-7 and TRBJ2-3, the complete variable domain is GAGVSQSPRYKVTKRGQDVTLRCDPISSHATLYWYQQALGQGPEFLTYFNYEAQPDKSGLPSDRFSAERPEGSISTLTIQRTEQRDSAMYRCASSSNPDRAYRDTQYFGPGTRLTVL.

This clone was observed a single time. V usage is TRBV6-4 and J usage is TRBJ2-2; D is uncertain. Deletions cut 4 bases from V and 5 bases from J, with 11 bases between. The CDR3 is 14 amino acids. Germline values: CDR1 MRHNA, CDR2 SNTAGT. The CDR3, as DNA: TGTGCCAGCAGTGTCTCGCTGGAGACCGGGGAGCTGTTTTTT. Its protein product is CASSVSLETGELFF.

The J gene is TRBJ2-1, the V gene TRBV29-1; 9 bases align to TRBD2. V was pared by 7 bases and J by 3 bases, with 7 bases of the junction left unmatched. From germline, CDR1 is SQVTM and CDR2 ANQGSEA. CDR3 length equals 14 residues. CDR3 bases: TGCAGCGCCTTGACTAGCGGCAACTACAATGAGCAGTTCTTC. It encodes CSALTSGNYNEQFF.

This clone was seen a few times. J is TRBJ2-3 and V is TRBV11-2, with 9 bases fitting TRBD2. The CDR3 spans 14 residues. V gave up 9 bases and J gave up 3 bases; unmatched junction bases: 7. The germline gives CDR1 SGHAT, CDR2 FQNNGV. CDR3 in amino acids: CASLLGLATDTQYF. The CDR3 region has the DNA TGTGCCAGTCTTTTGGGACTAGCAACAGATACGCAGTATTTT.

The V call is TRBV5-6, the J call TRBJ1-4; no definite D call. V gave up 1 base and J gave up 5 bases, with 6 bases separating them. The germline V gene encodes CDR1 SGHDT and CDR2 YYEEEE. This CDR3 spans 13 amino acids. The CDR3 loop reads CASSLTGNEKLFF. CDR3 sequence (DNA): TGTGCCAGCAGCTTGACGGGGAATGAAAAACTGTTTTTT.

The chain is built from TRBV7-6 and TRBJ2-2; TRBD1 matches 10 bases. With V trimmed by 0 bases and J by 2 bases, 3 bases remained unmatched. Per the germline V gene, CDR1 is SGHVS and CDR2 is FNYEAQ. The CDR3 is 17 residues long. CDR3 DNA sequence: TGTGCCAGCAGCTTAGCGGGGGACAGGGGCAACACCGGGGAGCTGTTTTTT. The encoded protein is CASSLAGDRGNTGELFF.

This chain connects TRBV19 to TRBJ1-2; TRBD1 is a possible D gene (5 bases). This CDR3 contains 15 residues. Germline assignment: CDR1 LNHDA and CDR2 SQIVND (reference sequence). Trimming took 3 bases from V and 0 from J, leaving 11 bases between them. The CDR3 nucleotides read TGTGCCAGTAGTATCCGGGGGGAAGCTAACTATGGCTACACCTTC. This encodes CASSIRGEANYGYTF.

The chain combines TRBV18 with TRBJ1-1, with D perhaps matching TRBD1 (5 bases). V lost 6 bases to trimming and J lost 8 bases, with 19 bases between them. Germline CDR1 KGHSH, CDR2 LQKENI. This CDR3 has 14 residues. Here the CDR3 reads CASSGSRPDREAFF. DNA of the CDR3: TGTGCCAGCTCGGGTTCCCGACCCGACAGAGAAGCTTTCTTT.